These T cell receptor beta chains were read from a single sample in a study of T cells in Graves' hyperthyroidism and ophthalmopathy. Using its own MiXCR run on the multiplex PCR reads, TCRdb lists one record per CDR3 protein. The sample carries approximately 320,000 distinct CDR3 sequences, around 16% recorded once. Specimen: blood. All receptors derive from a man between 25 and 39 years old with Graves' hyperthyroidism. CDR3s include the opening cysteine and the closing phenylalanine or tryptophan.

V gene	J gene	CDR3 protein
TRBV7-2	TRBJ2-2	CASSHGDHTGELFF
TRBV6-1	TRBJ1-5	CASRSQTDNQPQHF
TRBV4-1	TRBJ2-1	CASSHLWGGNEQFF
TRBV20-1	TRBJ2-7	CSAGSGFGGLAYYEQYF
TRBV27	TRBJ2-5	CASSRRGERETQYF
TRBV27	TRBJ2-2	CASSLGAYTGELFF
TRBV9	TRBJ2-7	CASSPTSGRGEQYF
TRBV12-5	TRBJ1-2	CASGLGTEGADGYTF
TRBV7-9	TRBJ2-7	CASSTTGRVYEQYF
TRBV20-1	TRBJ1-5	CSARDRTSYQPQHF
TRBV19	TRBJ2-1	CATSYGNEQFF
TRBV15	TRBJ2-3	CATNPSGSSTDTQYF
TRBV5-1	TRBJ2-2	CASRASTFVTHNTVELFF
TRBV3-1	TRBJ1-1	CASSHLTGGTEAFF
TRBV20-1	TRBJ2-7	CSNRDLSSYEQYF
TRBV12-3/TRBV12-4	TRBJ2-5	CASSFRNIGYF
TRBV2	TRBJ2-1	CASRAWTSGYNEQFF
TRBV2	TRBJ2-7	CASSPGTSYEQYF
TRBV28	TRBJ1-5	CASCDRGYNQPQHF
TRBV11-2	TRBJ2-1	CASSYEEYNEQFF
TRBV2	TRBJ1-2	CASSDDGGGYTF
TRBV5-1	TRBJ2-1	CASSLTENYNEQFF
TRBV28	TRBJ1-2	CASSVTVFNYGYTF
TRBV11-1	TRBJ2-7	CASSLGRRHSYEQYF